These 18 T cell receptor beta chains originate from one sample sequenced in a study of T cell changes during pregnancy in multiple sclerosis. The assay was immunoSEQ multiplex PCR, and TCRdb's table has in-frame clones only and misses some. The sample includes tens of thousands of clones, approximately 91% seen only once; the top ten take over 2%. The sample here was peripheral blood, taken in the first trimester of pregnancy. These receptor sequences come from a female donor with multiple sclerosis, enrolled in a pregnancy study.

The chain links TRBV2 to TRBJ2-1, with D possibly being TRBD1 (5 bases). The CDR3 totals 15 residues. V was shortened by 5 bases and J by 8 bases, with 19 bases between the two germline ends. Germline CDR1 is SNHLY and CDR2 is FYNNEI. CDR3 loop: CASSPTAPLGHEQFF. CDR3 in DNA: TGTGCCAGCAGTCCGACAGCCCCACTCGGTCATGAGCAGTTCTTC.

The genes are TRBV18 and TRBJ2-2; D unresolved. The CDR3 sequence is 14 residues long. From germline, CDR1 is KGHSH and CDR2 LQKENI. The germline V and J ends were trimmed by 1 base and 1 base, with 4 bases remaining between them. This chain's CDR3 is CASSPLQNTGELFF. In nucleotides, the CDR3 is TGTGCCAGCTCACCACTACAGAACACCGGGGAGCTGTTTTTT.

This rearrangement joins TRBV15 to TRBJ1-5; TRBD1 is a possible D gene (6 bases). The V and J ends lost 1 base and 3 bases respectively, with 22 bases between them. CDR1 is LNHNV and CDR2 is YYDKDF in the germline V gene (reference sequence). CDR3 size: 19 residues. CDR3 amino acids: CATSRAGARQDSFNQPQHF. CDR3 nucleotide sequence: TGTGCCACCAGCAGAGCAGGGGCCCGACAGGATTCCTTCAATCAGCCCCAGCATTTT.

A few counts support this clone. V usage is TRBV27 and J usage is TRBJ2-2; no clear D gene. The CDR3 sequence is 11 residues long. Germline V gives CDR1 MNHEY, CDR2 SMNVEV (reference sequence). Trimming stripped 4 bases from V and 7 bases from J, with 4 bases between. CDR3 nucleotide sequence: TGTGCCAGCAGTTCCGGCGGGGAGCTGTTTTTT. Residues: CASSSGGELFF.

The CDR3 DNA reads as TGTGCCAGCAGCCAACGGGACATCCTCACAGATACGCAGTATTTT. Protein sequence: CASSQRDILTDTQYF. The chain employs TRBV2 and TRBJ2-3, with D possibly matching TRBD1 (6 bases). The CDR3 consists of 15 residues. Trimming left V 6 bases short and J 2 bases short, with 15 bases between. Germline V gene lookup returns CDR1 SNHLY and CDR2 FYNNEI. The full variable domain, its missing parts supplied by reference TRBV2 and TRBJ2-3, is EPEVTQTPSHQVTQMGQEVILRCVPISNHLYFYWYRQILGQKVEFLVSFYNNEISEKSEIFDDQFSVERPDGSNFTLKIRSTKLEDSAMYFCASSQRDILTDTQYFGPGTRLTVL.

This rearrangement joins TRBV5-1 to TRBJ2-7; 13 bases map to TRBD2. Germline V gene lookup returns CDR1 SGHRS and CDR2 YFSETQ. CDR3 length: 16 residues. The trim removed 4 bases at V and 3 bases at J, leaving 7 bases unmatched. The chain's CDR3 is CASSVGLAGANYEQYF. The CDR3 DNA follows: TGCGCCAGCAGCGTCGGACTAGCGGGAGCTAACTACGAGCAGTACTTC.

The gene calls are TRBV13 and TRBJ2-2; TRBD1 is a possible D gene (6 bases). Germline CDR1 and CDR2: PRHDT and FYEKMQ (reference sequence). This CDR3 spans 16 amino acids. Trimming left V 5 bases short and J 5 bases short, with 18 bases between. The CDR3 nucleotides are TGTGCCAGCAGCCCACAACCCCCAACAGGGACCGGGGAGCTGTTTTTT. Protein product: CASSPQPPTGTGELFF.

This chain connects TRBV4-2 to TRBJ2-1; 10 bases are a match to TRBD2. V shed 5 bases and J 6 bases; nucleotides not matched to a gene: 16. The CDR3 is 18 amino acids. Germline CDR1 reads LGHNA; CDR2 reads YNFKEQ. The CDR3 bases are TGTGCCAGCAGCGCTAGGATAGCGGGAGGATCCGGGATCAATGAGCAGTTCTTC. It translates to CASSARIAGGSGINEQFF.

This clone was counted a single time. This chain uses TRBV19 with TRBJ2-3; 9 nucleotides align to TRBD2. The trim removed 3 bases at V and 2 bases at J, leaving 9 bases unmatched. The germline CDR1 and CDR2 sequences are LNHDA and SQIVND (reference sequence). The CDR3 sequence is 17 residues long. The CDR3 region has the DNA TGTGCCAGTAGTATGGACACTAGCGGGCAGTTCACAGATACGCAGTATTTT. It yields the protein CASSMDTSGQFTDTQYF.

This sequence joins TRBV2 and TRBJ2-5; D remains ambiguous. TRBJ2-7 matches the DNA end more closely, so the J call is doubtful. This CDR3 spans 14 amino acids. Germline V gene sequence: CDR1 SNHLY, CDR2 FYNNEI. This CDR3 reads CASRGPGYPYEQYF. CDR3 sequence (DNA): TGTGCCAGCCGTGGGCCCGGGTACCCCTACGAGCAGTACTTC.

The chain couples TRBV6-5 to TRBJ2-7; 10 bases align to TRBD2. The ends lost 6 bases at V and 0 bases at J; junction bases unmatched: 5. This CDR3 comprises 15 residues. Germline V gene lookup returns CDR1 MNHEY and CDR2 SVGAGI. The CDR3 sequence is CASSGGLADSYEQYF. As DNA, the CDR3 is TGTGCCAGCAGCGGCGGACTAGCGGACTCCTACGAGCAGTACTTC.

V and J are TRBV7-3 and TRBJ2-2; the D is unclear. From germline, CDR1 is SGHTA and CDR2 FQGTGA. The ends were cut back, 1 base at V and 6 bases at J, with 6 bases in the middle. The CDR3 is made up of 13 amino acids. CDR3 protein: CASSLNPSGELFF. CDR3 DNA sequence: TGTGCCAGCAGCTTAAATCCTTCCGGGGAGCTGTTTTTT.

The chain is built from TRBV4-1 and TRBJ2-2; TRBD2 matches at 9 bases. V shed 4 bases, J shed 7 bases, and the junction held 13 bases outside the gene matches. The germline V gene has CDR1 MGHRA and CDR2 YSYEKL. This CDR3 spans 17 amino acids. The CDR3 spells CASSPTLGGRANGELFF. CDR3 in DNA: TGCGCCAGCAGCCCAACTCTGGGCGGGAGGGCCAACGGGGAGCTGTTTTTT.

V and J are TRBV7-9 and TRBJ1-4, with D possibly being TRBD1 (5 bases). V lost 0 bases and J 10 bases, leaving 9 bases between the germline ends. Per the germline V gene, CDR1 is SEHNR and CDR2 is FQNEAQ (reference sequence). The CDR3 sequence is 13 residues long. This chain's CDR3 is CASSLAGARKLFF. In nucleotides, the CDR3 is TGTGCCAGCAGCTTAGCAGGGGCTAGAAAACTGTTTTTT.

The V and J genes are TRBV5-1 and TRBJ2-5, with D tentatively TRBD1 (6 bases). The end of the DNA is better explained by TRBJ2-7, so the J call may be wrong. CDR1 is SGHRS, CDR2 YFSETQ, per germline. This CDR3 is 14 amino acids long. CDR3 region: CASSFLGQSYEQYF. The CDR3 region has the DNA TGCGCCAGCAGCTTCCTGGGACAATCCTACGAGCAGTACTTC.

The chain uses TRBV10-3 and TRBJ1-1, with 9 nucleotides matching TRBD1. The CDR3 runs to 20 residues. In germline, CDR1 is ENHRY, CDR2 SYGVKD. J lost 0 bases, V lost 6 bases, and 20 bases had no gene match. The CDR3 DNA sequence: TGTGCCATCAGCGACACTACGGGACAGGGAGTGGGGCTAGTGAACACTGAAGCTTTCTTT. As protein: CAISDTTGQGVGLVNTEAFF.

This sequence joins TRBV19 and TRBJ1-2, with D possibly being TRBD1 (5 bases). V shed 7 bases and J shed 3 bases, with 12 bases lying between them. CDR3 length equals 13 residues. CDR1 and CDR2 from the germline V gene are LNHDA and SQIVND (reference sequence). The CDR3 DNA follows: TGTGCCAGTAAATCTGGGGCTGACTATGGCTACACCTTC. This translates into CASKSGADYGYTF.

V and J are TRBV7-3 and TRBJ2-2; 10 bases match TRBD1. Losses at the gene ends were 5 bases for V and 6 bases for J; bases not matched to a gene: 3. The CDR3 sequence is 14 residues long. Looked up from germline, CDR1 is SGHTA and CDR2 is FQGTGA. CDR3 nucleotides: TGTGCCAGCAGCCGGACAGGGGGTCCCGGGGAGCTGTTTTTT. Amino acid sequence: CASSRTGGPGELFF. The whole variable domain, remainder taken from reference TRBV7-3 and TRBJ2-2, is GAGVSQTPSNKVTEKGKYVELRCDPISGHTALYWYRQSLGQGPEFLIYFQGTGAADDSGLPNDRFFAVRPEGSVSTLKIQRTERGDSAVYLCASSRTGGPGELFFGEGSRLTVL.